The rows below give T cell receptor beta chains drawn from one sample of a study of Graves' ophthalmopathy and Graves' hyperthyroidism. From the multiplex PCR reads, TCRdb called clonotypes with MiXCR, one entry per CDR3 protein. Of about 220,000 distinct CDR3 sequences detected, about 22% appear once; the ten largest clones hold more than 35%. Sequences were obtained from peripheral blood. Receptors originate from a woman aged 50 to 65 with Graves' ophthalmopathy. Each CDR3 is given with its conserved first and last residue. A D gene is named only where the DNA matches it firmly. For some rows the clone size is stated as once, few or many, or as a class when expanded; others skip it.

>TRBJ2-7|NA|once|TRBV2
TGTGCCAGCAGCCAGGGGTACCACGAGCAGTACTTC
CASSQGYHEQYF
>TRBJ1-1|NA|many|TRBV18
TGTGCCAGCTCACTTAAGAGACCTGAAGCTTTCTTT
CASSLKRPEAFF
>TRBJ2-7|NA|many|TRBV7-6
TGTGCCAGCAGCTTAGCCGTAAAAACTGACAGGTGGAGCTCCTACGAGCAGTACTTC
CASSLAVKTDRWSSYEQYF
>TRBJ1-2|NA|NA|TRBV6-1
TGTGCCAGCAGTGAAGCCGGCGGGGGCGGCTACACCTTC
CASSEAGGGGYTF
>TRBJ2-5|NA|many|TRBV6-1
TGTGCCAGCAACGGAATGGGACGACAACAAGAGACCCAGTACTTC
CASNGMGRQQETQYF
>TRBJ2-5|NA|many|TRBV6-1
TGTGCCAGCAGCCAAATTAGAGAGACCCAGTACTTC
CASSQIRETQYF
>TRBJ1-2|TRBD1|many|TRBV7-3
TGTGCCAGCAGCTTAACGGGACAGGGGGCGTATGGCTACACCTTC
CASSLTGQGAYGYTF
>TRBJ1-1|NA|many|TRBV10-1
TGCGCCAGCAGTCCCGGACTGGGAAACACTGAAGCTTTCTTT
CASSPGLGNTEAFF
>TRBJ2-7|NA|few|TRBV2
TGTGCCAGCAGTACCAACGAGCAGTACTTC
CASSTNEQYF
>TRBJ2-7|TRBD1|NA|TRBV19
TGTGCCAGTAGTCCGACAGGGGGCGGCGAGCAGTACTTC
CASSPTGGGEQYF
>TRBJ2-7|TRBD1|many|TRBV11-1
TGTGCCAGCAGCGAGCACAGGGGACCACACTCCTACGAGCAGTACTTC
CASSEHRGPHSYEQYF
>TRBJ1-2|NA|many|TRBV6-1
TGTGCCAGCACCGGCAGCCGCTATGGCTACACCTTC
CASTGSRYGYTF
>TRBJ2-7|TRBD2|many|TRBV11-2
TGTGCCAGCAGCTCTGTATCGAGGGGACTAAAATACGAGCAGTACTTC
CASSSVSRGLKYEQYF
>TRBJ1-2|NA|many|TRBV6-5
TGTGCCAGCAGTTCCCAGGGGTTGGTCTATGGCTACACCTTC
CASSSQGLVYGYTF
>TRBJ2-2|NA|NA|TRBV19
TGTGCCAGTAGTTCCCGAGGAGGCGGCGGGACCGGGGAGCTGTTTTTT
CASSSRGGGGTGELFF
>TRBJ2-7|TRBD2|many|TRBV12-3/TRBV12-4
TGTGCCAGCAGCCCTAATAGCGGGATTGGCTACGAGCAGTACTTC
CASSPNSGIGYEQYF
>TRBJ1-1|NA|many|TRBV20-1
TGCAGTGCTAGTTCGGGGGCCACTGAAGCTTTCTTT
CSASSGATEAFF
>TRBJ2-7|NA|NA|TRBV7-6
TGTGCCAGCAGCCCGGATCCCGGGGCACAGGAGCAGTACTTC
CASSPDPGAQEQYF
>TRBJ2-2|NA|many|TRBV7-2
TGTGCCAGCAGCTTAAGACAGGAGAACACCGGGGAGCTGTTTTTT
CASSLRQENTGELFF
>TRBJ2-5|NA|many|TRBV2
TGTGCCAGCAGTGGCCCCGGGACAACCTCCCGGGTCCCCCAGTACTTC
CASSGPGTTSRVPQYF
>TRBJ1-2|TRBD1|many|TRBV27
TGTGCCAGCAGGAAATCTACCGGGACAGGGACCTATGGCTACACCTTC
CASRKSTGTGTYGYTF
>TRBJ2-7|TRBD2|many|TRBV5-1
TGCGCCAGCACAACGGGTTCTTCCCTAGCGGCGATGGACGAGCAGTACTTC
CASTTGSSLAAMDEQYF
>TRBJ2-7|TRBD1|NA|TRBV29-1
TGCAGCGCGGCGGGGGGACAGGGGATCCACGAGCAGTACTTC
CSAAGGQGIHEQYF
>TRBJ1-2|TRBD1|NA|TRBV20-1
TGCAGTGCTTCGGGACAGGGGCCTCCGGGGGGCTATGGCTACACCTTC
CSASGQGPPGGYGYTF